The T cell receptor beta chain described here comes from a study of blood T cells in healthy people across ages. This CDR3 is built from 13 residues. Germline V gene data show CDR1 as LNHDA and CDR2 as SQIVND (reference sequence). Trimming pared 7 bases from V and 6 bases from J, leaving 13 bases between. A sample-barcoded 5' primer and a J-beta primer mix were used in a second PCR of about 6 to 11 cycles. Each cDNA was tagged by a template-switch adaptor containing 12 random nucleotides. TCRdb re-called the 5' RACE reads with MiXCR, one entry per CDR3 protein. Among about 1.8 million distinct CDR3 sequences listed, 49% were seen once.

The sequencing input was blood. This sequence joins TRBV19 and TRBJ1-5; perhaps TRBD1 as D (6 bases). The origin of this receptor is a woman aged 40 to 50 in good health. CDR3 loop: CASNRDTLQPQHF. The CDR3 bases are TGTGCCAGTAACCGGGACACCCTTCAGCCCCAGCATTTT.